The entry that follows covers one T cell receptor beta chain sequence. The data originate from a study of brain T cells in children with intractable seizures. V lost 3 bases to trimming and J lost 4 bases, with 11 bases between them. Germline CDR1 and CDR2: SGHTS and YDEGEE. The CDR3 sequence is 14 residues long. Some clones are missing from TCRdb's copy, which holds only in-frame ones; the method was immunoSEQ multiplex PCR. The data hold 1,500 or so clones, with 80% to 90% observed a single time. Only cases whose brain tissue showed the highest T cell transcript signatures were sequenced. This TCR was recovered from a boy between 5 and 17 years old with focal cortical dysplasia and intractable seizures. The chain combines TRBV5-8 with TRBJ1-5; maybe TRBD1 (6 bases). Specimen: resected brain tissue, collected at surgery. As DNA, the CDR3 is TGTGCCAGCAGCTCCTATACAGGGAATCAGCCCCAGCATTTT. As protein: CASSSYTGNQPQHF.